The 3 T cell receptor beta chains given below trace back to one sample, sequenced in a study of shared clonotypes between healthy human individuals (dated by TCRdb to 2018 to 2020). Receptors were amplified or captured by the immunoSEQ multiplex PCR assay. Imported from immuneACCESS, the table was reduced by TCRdb to in-frame sequences with V and J called. These copies leave out some clones; in studies compared against another copy, an unresolved V gene accounts for under half, and the cause of the remainder is not known. In this sample the table shows approximately 720,000 clones, roughly 70% of which occur a single time. The ten largest account for about 1.7% of the sample. The specimen sequenced was memory CD4+ T cells sorted from blood. Taken with the paper, the label for cell subset or site translates to: CD45RA-negative fraction. The receptors come from a woman aged 25 to 39 in good health.

V gene TRBV10-1 combines with J gene TRBJ2-1, with TRBD2 identical over 7 bases. Germline CDR1 WNHNN, CDR2 SYGVQD (reference sequence). Unmatched junction bases numbered 7, after V lost 2 bases and J lost 6 bases. The CDR3 totals 15 residues. CDR3 bases: TGCGCCAGCAGTGAGGCTAGCGGTGGGGGCAATGAGCAGTTCTTC. Its protein is CASSEASGGGNEQFF.

This clone was counted a single time. The chain joins TRBV28 to TRBJ1-5, with no clear D. The CDR3 totals 16 residues. CDR1 and CDR2 (germline): MDHEN, SYDVKM. Trimming cost V 3 bases and J 4 bases, with 16 bases left between them. The CDR3 spells CASSFSFSGPNQPQHF. Written as DNA, the CDR3 is TGTGCCAGCAGTTTTAGTTTCTCAGGCCCAAATCAGCCCCAGCATTTT.

This chain uses TRBV14 with TRBJ1-2; D is ambiguous. The CDR3 covers 12 residues. Germline CDR1 SGHDN, CDR2 FVKESK. V was trimmed by 1 base and J by 5 bases, leaving 5 bases between them. This CDR3 is CASSQGYYGYTF. The DNA for the CDR3 is TGTGCCAGCAGCCAAGGCTATTATGGCTACACCTTC.